The 26 T cell receptor beta chains reported below all come from one sample, sequenced in a study of blood T cells in healthy people across ages (dated by TCRdb to the mid-2010s). Library preparation employed 5' RACE. For sequencing, an Illumina HiSeq 2500 was employed. A second PCR of about 7 to 12 cycles was performed with a sample-barcoded 5' primer and a J-beta primer mix. TCRdb redid the processing of the public reads, applying fastp at Q25 and MiXCR, and retained in-frame beta chains. Records with the same CDR3 protein are collapsed into one entry carrying the most frequent genes and DNA. In this sample the table shows approximately 900,000 distinct CDR3 sequences, roughly 48% of which occur a single time. The top ten hold 13% of the sample. Sequenced sample: blood. These receptors were taken from a man under 40 in good health.

The J gene is TRBJ1-4, the V gene TRBV6-6; D may be TRBD1 (6 bases). Trimming took 6 bases from V and 0 from J, leaving 14 bases between them. The germline CDR1 and CDR2 sequences are MNHNY and SVGAGI (reference sequence). This CDR3 contains 16 residues. CDR3 DNA: TGTGCCAGCAGACAACTGACAGGAACAACTAATGAAAAACTGTTTTTT. Its protein is CASRQLTGTTNEKLFF.

The chain links TRBV9 to TRBJ1-1, with 8 bases identical to TRBD1. The CDR3 spans 15 residues. Per germline, CDR1 SGDLS and CDR2 YYNGEE. With V trimmed by 0 bases and J by 3 bases, 4 bases remained unmatched. CDR3 region: CASSVDSGGDTEAFF. The CDR3 nucleotides are TGTGCCAGCAGCGTAGATTCAGGGGGCGACACTGAAGCTTTCTTT.

The gene calls are TRBV7-6 and TRBJ1-2; D uncertain. V was shortened by 2 bases and J by 3 bases, with 10 bases between the two germline ends. This CDR3 region has 14 residues. CDR1 and CDR2 from the germline V gene are SGHVS and FNYEAQ. The CDR3: CASSLFYGDYGYTF. The CDR3 bases are TGTGCCAGCAGCTTATTCTACGGGGACTATGGCTACACCTTC.

This chain connects TRBV11-3 to TRBJ2-1; TRBD1 might be the D (6 bases). Germline lookup yields CDR1 SGHNT and CDR2 YENEEA. The CDR3 contains 15 residues. V was shortened by 5 bases and J by 6 bases, with 17 bases between the two germline ends. This CDR3 reads CASSTRQVPRNEQFF. DNA for the CDR3: TGTGCCAGCAGCACCCGACAGGTCCCGCGCAATGAGCAGTTCTTC.

Only a few counts were recorded for this clonotype. Written as DNA, the CDR3 is TGTGCCAGCAGACGACAGGGGGACACCGGGGAGCTGTTTTTT. Translating gives CASRRQGDTGELFF. This sequence joins TRBV27 and TRBJ2-2, with 9 positions matching TRBD1. CDR1 and CDR2 (germline): MNHEY, SMNVEV (reference sequence). With V trimmed by 6 bases and J by 3 bases, 2 bases remained unmatched. The CDR3 loop spans 14 amino acids.

This clonotype was seen many times. The chain couples TRBV20-1 to TRBJ2-7; 8 nucleotides agree with TRBD1. The CDR3 spans 12 residues. V gave up 6 bases and J gave up 2 bases; unmatched junction bases: 3. Looked up from germline, CDR1 is DFQATT and CDR2 is SNEGSKA (reference sequence). The CDR3, as DNA: TGCAGTGCCGACAGGGGCCCCTACGAGCAGTACTTC. It translates to CSADRGPYEQYF.

The rearrangement links TRBV28 to TRBJ2-5, with TRBD1 as a possible D gene (6 bases). This CDR3 is built from 18 residues. The germline CDR1 and CDR2 sequences are MDHEN and SYDVKM. V lost 4 bases, J lost 2 bases, and 23 bases lay in between. This CDR3 reads CASSSMRGTSEGQETQYF. CDR3 nucleotides: TGTGCCAGCAGTTCTATGCGAGGGACATCCGAGGGGCAAGAGACCCAGTACTTC.

The chain uses TRBV20-1 and TRBJ2-3; 9 bases fit TRBD2. From germline, CDR1 is DFQATT and CDR2 SNEGSKA (reference sequence). The CDR3 spans 15 residues. V was clipped by 8 bases and J by 2 bases; unmatched bases: 11. The chain's CDR3 is CSNSKAGGNTDTQYF. The CDR3 DNA reads as TGCAGTAACTCAAAAGCGGGGGGAAACACAGATACGCAGTATTTT.

The chain employs TRBV4-2 and TRBJ1-6; TRBD1 aligns across 9 bases. CDR1 LGHNA and CDR2 YNFKEQ come from the germline V gene. CDR3 length equals 17 residues. Germline trimming cut 0 bases from V and 4 bases from J; bases unmatched to any gene: 4. CDR3 residues: CASSQEGTGSYNSPLHF. In DNA, the CDR3 is TGTGCCAGCAGCCAAGAAGGGACAGGGAGTTATAATTCACCCCTCCACTTT.

This chain connects TRBV7-2 to TRBJ2-7, with TRBD2 identical over 8 bases. J was trimmed by 7 bases and V by 7 bases; bases with no gene match: 15. The germline gives CDR1 SGHTA, CDR2 FQGNSA. This CDR3 contains 15 residues. CDR3 amino acids: CASMNGGGSYNEQYF. CDR3 bases: TGTGCCAGCATGAATGGCGGGGGGAGTTACAATGAGCAGTACTTC.

The chain links TRBV20-1 to TRBJ1-3; D remains unclear. This CDR3 is built from 15 residues. Trimming left V 6 bases short and J 0 bases short, with 15 bases between. Per the germline V gene, CDR1 is DFQATT and CDR2 is SNEGSKA (reference sequence). The CDR3 DNA reads TGCAGTGCCAGTCGTATGCAGAGCTCTGGAAACACCATATATTTT. This translates into CSASRMQSSGNTIYF.

The rearrangement uses TRBV13 and TRBJ1-1; no clear D gene. Looked up from germline, CDR1 is PRHDT and CDR2 is FYEKMQ (reference sequence). The CDR3 is 16 residues long. Trimming shortened V by 1 base and J by 3 bases, and 15 bases separated the two germline ends. CDR3 sequence (DNA): TGTGCCAGCAGCTTAGATGGGGTTTCGACGTACACTGAAGCTTTCTTT. Encoded protein: CASSLDGVSTYTEAFF.

The chain has TRBV6-2 or TRBV6-3 and TRBJ2-7, with TRBD1 matching 9 bases. This CDR3 has 15 amino acids. Trimming cost V 7 bases and J 7 bases; bases outside gene matches: 14. Germline V gives CDR1 MNHEY, CDR2 SVGEGT. The CDR3 sequence is CASIEGDRVSGEQYF. CDR3 coding DNA: TGTGCCAGCATCGAGGGGGACAGGGTTTCGGGTGAGCAGTACTTC.

Details on this clonotype: One base away lies a much larger clone, so this may be a sequencing read error. The chain has TRBV27 and TRBJ2-1, with TRBD2 matching 14 bases. The CDR3 totals 16 residues. V dropped 5 bases and J dropped 8; count of bases not matched to a gene: 8. The germline V gene encodes CDR1 MNHEY and CDR2 SMNVEV (reference sequence). The CDR3: CASSQRLAGGFDEQFF. The CDR3 DNA reads as TGTGCCAGCAGTCAGCGACTAGCGGGGGGGTTCGATGAGCAGTTCTTC.

The CDR3 reads CASSQGKGTVTYEQYF. The CDR3 region has the DNA TGTGCCAGCAGCCAGGGAAAGGGGACAGTTACCTACGAGCAGTACTTC. The chain uses TRBV3-1 and TRBJ2-7; 7 bases are a match to TRBD1. V was pared by 3 bases and J by 2 bases, with 10 bases of the junction left unmatched. The germline V gene has CDR1 LGHDT and CDR2 YNNKEL (reference sequence). The CDR3 is made up of 16 amino acids.

This clonotype has ten or more counts. The rearrangement links TRBV20-1 to TRBJ1-1; no reliable D call. The germline V and J ends were trimmed by 3 bases and 2 bases, with 7 bases remaining between them. The CDR3 is 12 residues long. Germline CDR1 reads DFQATT; CDR2 reads SNEGSKA (reference sequence). CDR3 sequence reads: CSASSSNTEAFF. Here the CDR3 DNA reads TGCAGTGCTAGCTCCAGTAACACTGAAGCTTTCTTT.

This clonotype was seen more than once but under ten times. This chain uses TRBV3-1 with TRBJ2-5, with TRBD2 identical over 10 bases. V lost 1 base and J lost 1; bases outside the gene matches: 9. Germline assignment: CDR1 LGHDT and CDR2 YNNKEL (reference sequence). The CDR3 covers 18 residues. The CDR3, as DNA: TGTGCCAGCAGCCAAGTTGCTAGCGGGGGCCTACCCCAAGAGACCCAGTACTTC. This translates into CASSQVASGGLPQETQYF.

The V gene is TRBV4-2, the J gene TRBJ2-7; 10 bases fit TRBD2. The J call may be faulty, since TRBJ2-5 better matches the DNA end. CDR3 length equals 15 residues. CDR1 and CDR2 (germline): LGHNA, YNFKEQ. The CDR3 coding sequence is TGTGCCAGCAGCCCCCCAGCGGGGGGGCAGGAGACCCAGTACTTC. This translates into CASSPPAGGQETQYF.

This sequence joins TRBV9 and TRBJ2-4, with D possibly being TRBD1 (7 bases). Trimming left V 6 bases short and J 5 bases short, with 21 bases between. This CDR3 is 16 amino acids long. Looked up from germline, CDR1 is SGDLS and CDR2 is YYNGEE. The CDR3 region is CASNVRGGTAENIQYF. The CDR3 DNA sequence: TGTGCCAGCAACGTCCGGGGCGGGACAGCAGAAAACATTCAGTACTTC. Filled out from reference TRBV9 and TRBJ2-4, the complete variable domain reads DSGVTQTPKHLITATGQRVTLRCSPRSGDLSVYWYQQSLDQGLQFLIQYYNGEERAKGNILERFSAQQFPDLHSELNLSSLELGDSALYFCASNVRGGTAENIQYFGAGTRLSVL.

The V call is TRBV15, the J call TRBJ1-5; D is possibly TRBD1 (5 bases). CDR1 and CDR2 from the germline V gene are LNHNV and YYDKDF (reference sequence). V lost 2 bases and J 0 bases, leaving 8 bases between the germline ends. The CDR3 length is 15 residues. CDR3 sequence: CATSRTGYSNQPQHF. The CDR3 bases are TGTGCCACCAGCAGAACAGGCTATAGCAATCAGCCCCAGCATTTT.

This clonotype was detected a few times. J is TRBJ2-7 and V is TRBV7-2, with D possibly TRBD2 on 5 matching bases. CDR3 length equals 13 residues. V lost 3 bases to trimming and J lost 0 bases, with 6 bases between them. CDR1 SGHTA and CDR2 FQGNSA come from the germline V gene. The DNA of the CDR3 is TGTGCCAGCAGCTTGGACTTCTCCTACGAGCAGTACTTC. Its protein product is CASSLDFSYEQYF.

Ten or more counts support this clonotype. This chain links TRBV7-9 with TRBJ1-2; 7 nucleotides agree with TRBD1. Per the germline V gene, CDR1 is SEHNR and CDR2 is FQNEAQ (reference sequence). The CDR3 totals 12 residues. V dropped 5 bases and J dropped 7; count of bases not matched to a gene: 4. CDR3 amino acids: CASSLTGVGYTF. The CDR3 DNA reads as TGTGCCAGCAGCCTCACAGGGGTTGGCTACACCTTC.

The table lists this clonotype with a count of one. V usage is TRBV20-1 and J usage is TRBJ2-7; 9 bases are shared with TRBD1. This CDR3 spans 16 amino acids. CDR1 and CDR2 (germline): DFQATT, SNEGSKA (reference sequence). Unmatched junction bases numbered 14, after V lost 0 bases and J lost 8 bases. The CDR3: CSARDPGEQGASKQYF. As DNA, the CDR3 is TGCAGTGCTAGAGATCCCGGGGAACAGGGGGCGAGTAAGCAGTACTTC.

The chain links TRBV3-1 to TRBJ2-2; TRBD2 might be the D (5 bases). CDR1 is LGHDT, CDR2 YNNKEL, per germline (reference sequence). The V end lost 1 base, the J end lost 4 bases, and 16 bases lay between the germline ends. CDR3 length: 17 amino acids. CDR3 sequence reads: CASSQGLSSSSTGELFF. The CDR3 DNA sequence: TGTGCCAGCAGCCAAGGGTTATCATCTAGCTCCACCGGGGAGCTGTTTTTT.

The CDR3 coding sequence is TGTGCCAGCAGCCAAGGGGGGGGGGCAACCTACAATGAGCAGTTCTTC. Its translation is CASSQGGGATYNEQFF. The V call is TRBV11-2, the J call TRBJ2-1; TRBD2 is a possible D gene (7 bases). V was shortened by 5 bases and J by 2 bases, with 16 bases between the two germline ends. This CDR3 spans 16 amino acids. Germline lookup yields CDR1 SGHAT and CDR2 FQNNGV.

The chain couples TRBV29-1 to TRBJ1-1; 8 bases fit TRBD1. V dropped 1 base and J dropped 1; count of bases not matched to a gene: 5. Germline CDR1 SQVTM, CDR2 ANQGSEA. This CDR3 is built from 15 residues. Here the CDR3 reads CSVEGPGGKNTEAFF. CDR3 coding DNA: TGCAGCGTTGAAGGGCCAGGGGGCAAGAACACTGAAGCTTTCTTT.